Reported below is one T cell receptor (beta chain). The repertoire was sequenced with immunoSEQ multiplex PCR; TCRdb's copy has only in-frame clones and lacks some. The table has some 70,000 clones, 90% to 95% seen once. The data were taken from a study of T cell changes during pregnancy in multiple sclerosis. The sequence was collected from a female donor in good health, enrolled as a control in a pregnancy study. The sequenced sample was CD4+ T cells from peripheral blood mononuclear cells, obtained in the third trimester of pregnancy.

The CDR3 sequence is CASSHTTGGADQPQHF. As DNA, the CDR3 is TGTGCCAGCAGTCACACGACAGGGGGCGCCGATCAGCCCCAGCATTTT. The chain couples TRBV6-6 to TRBJ1-5; TRBD1 agrees at 10 bases. Per the germline V gene, CDR1 is MNHNY and CDR2 is SVGAGI (reference sequence). The CDR3 is 16 residues long. After removal of 5 bases from V and 5 bases from J, the junction contained 9 bases not matched to a gene.